This T cell receptor beta chain was sequenced during a study of shared clonotypes between healthy human individuals. Findings of the study overall: Exclusively blood specimens were collected; tissue repertoires likely differ. The four-donor shared clonotypes exceeded non-shared clonotypes in generation probability, with non-shared ones scoring lower.

The CDR3 has 15 residues. CDR1 is KGHSH, CDR2 LQKENI, per germline. The V and J ends lost 3 bases and 1 base respectively, with 13 bases between them. As for this clone: Antigen unknown.

At deep level, the assay was performed. As handled by the study authors: ImmunoSEQ gave junction-only sequences without quality scores, so filtering differed. Sequenced by immunoSEQ multiplex PCR; TCRdb stores in-frame clones only, minus some. That table supplies the V and J calls and clone size; D and trimming were determined from the DNA. The sample contains some 580,000 clones, approximately 97% of which appear only once. This rearrangement joins TRBV18 to TRBJ2-7; D gene uncertain. Sequencing input: naive CD4+ T cells sorted from blood. Subset noted: CD45RA+ positively selected. This clonotype was obtained from a woman younger than 45 in good health. CDR3 loop: CASSPLFDGSYEQYF. CDR3 sequence (DNA): TGTGCCAGCTCACCGCTATTCGACGGATCCTACGAGCAGTACTTC.